This T cell receptor (beta chain) was captured by sequencing in a study of blood T cell repertoires in COVID-19. Data came from immunoSEQ multiplex PCR; TCRdb stores just in-frame clones and leaves some out. The sample records nearly 70,000 clones, around 88% being singletons. The CDR3 spans 16 residues. Losses at the gene ends were 3 bases for V and 5 bases for J; bases not matched to a gene: 10. CDR1 and CDR2 from the germline V gene are SGHKS and YYEKEE (reference sequence). The sequenced sample consisted of peripheral blood. The sequence derives from a woman aged 65 to 85 with acute or convalescent COVID-19. The chain joins TRBV5-5 to TRBJ1-5; TRBD1 matches at 8 bases. DNA for the CDR3: TGTGCCAGCAGCTCAGGGACAGGAGGACCCTATCAGCCCCAGCATTTT. It translates to CASSSGTGGPYQPQHF.